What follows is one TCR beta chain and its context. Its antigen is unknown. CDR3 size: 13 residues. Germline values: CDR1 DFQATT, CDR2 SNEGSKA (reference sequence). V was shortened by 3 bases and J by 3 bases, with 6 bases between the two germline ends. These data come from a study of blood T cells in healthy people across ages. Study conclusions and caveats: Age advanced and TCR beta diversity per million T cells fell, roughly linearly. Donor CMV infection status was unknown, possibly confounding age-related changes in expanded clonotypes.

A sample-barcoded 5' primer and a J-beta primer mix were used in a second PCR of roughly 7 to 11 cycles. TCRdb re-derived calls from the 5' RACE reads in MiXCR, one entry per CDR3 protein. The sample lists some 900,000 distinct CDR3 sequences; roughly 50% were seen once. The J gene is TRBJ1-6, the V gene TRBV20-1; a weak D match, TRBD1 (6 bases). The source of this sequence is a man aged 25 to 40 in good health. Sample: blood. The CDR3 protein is CSARGHYNSPLHF. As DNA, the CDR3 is TGCAGTGCTAGGGGACACTATAATTCACCCCTCCACTTT.